This T cell receptor beta chain derives from a study of radiotherapy plus CTLA-4 blockade in lung cancer. This table comes from immunoSEQ multiplex PCR, and its TCRdb copy is limited to in-frame clones, with some not included. The data contain over 50,000 clones, around 80% of them seen just once; the ten biggest clones take up roughly 15%. This clone was observed a few times. Its antigen is undetermined. Patients in the study, people with chemo-refractory metastatic non-small-cell lung cancer, received focal radiation plus ipilimumab CTLA-4 blockade. The CDR3 sequence is 15 residues long. V shed 6 bases and J 7 bases; nucleotides not matched to a gene: 13. In germline, CDR1 is SNHLY, CDR2 FYNNEI. Findings of the study overall: In blood, tumor-derived TCR clones expanded after radiotherapy plus ipilimumab.

The clonotype originates from a human donor with non-small cell lung cancer who had a complete response to radiotherapy plus ipilimumab. The material was peripheral blood, obtained from a patient treated with radiotherapy plus ipilimumab. V is TRBV2 and J is TRBJ2-7; 9 positions match TRBD1. The CDR3 DNA reads as TGTGCCAGCAGCGTAGGATGGACAGGGGAGCGGGAGCAGTACTTC. The encoded protein is CASSVGWTGEREQYF.